This record covers a single TCR beta chain. The target antigen is unknown. TCRdb's copy holds only in-frame clones and misses some; the assay was immunoSEQ multiplex PCR. Among roughly 150,000 clones listed, around four fifths were seen once. These data come from a study of cytomegalovirus exposure and HLA in healthy donors. The wider study: Later, an analysis reported that the 120 or so validation repertoires had used the same platform as the 500 to 800 first-cohort repertoires.

The ends lost 6 bases at V and 3 bases at J; junction bases unmatched: 7. Germline V CDR1 and CDR2: SNHLY, FYNNEI. The CDR3 totals 15 residues. General study findings and limits: The TCR clusters that emerged in the first cohort tended, a later analysis found, to co-occur in the roughly 110 validation repertoires. The study put roughly 160 TCR beta chains on its list as cytomegalovirus-associated.

The chain couples TRBV2 to TRBJ1-3, with 8 bases aligning to TRBD1. The sample comprised PBMCs. The TCR comes from a young man in good health and CMV-seropositive. The CDR3, as DNA: TGTGCCAGCAGGATGGACAGGGTCGGTGGAAACACCATATATTTT. This gives the protein CASRMDRVGGNTIYF.